The present T cell receptor beta chain was sequenced within a study of CD8 T cells in ankylosing spondylitis. Ten or more counts support this clonotype. Antigen unknown. Library preparation for TCR beta used quantitative 5'-RACE with molecular barcodes. A single record per CDR3 protein comes from TCRdb applying MiXCR to the 5' RACE reads. The table has about 540,000 distinct CDR3 sequences, roughly 13% seen once. Study conclusions and caveats: Ankylosing spondylitis blood appeared to be characterized by a TCR beta motif of under 10 highly homologous variants. Disease-associated clones were CD8+ and fairly uncommon in peripheral blood.

From germline, CDR1 is SQVTM and CDR2 ANQGSEA. J was trimmed by 8 bases and V by 7 bases; bases with no gene match: 4. The CDR3 spans 13 residues. Sequencing was performed on blood, either unsorted or a sorted T cell fraction (not recorded which). The source of this sequence is a male donor with ankylosing spondylitis. The chain uses TRBV29-1 and TRBJ1-6, with 11 bases identical to TRBD1. The DNA for the CDR3 is TGCAGCGCCAAGGGACAGGGGGATTCACCCCTCCACTTT. Amino acid sequence: CSAKGQGDSPLHF.